This T cell receptor (beta chain) comes out of a study of long-term antiretroviral therapy in people with HIV. Sequencing relied on immunoSEQ assay v3.0, run at survey level. This table comes from immunoSEQ multiplex PCR, and its TCRdb copy is limited to in-frame clones, with some not included. Among 20,000 to 25,000 clones listed, 70% to 85% were seen once. This CDR3 contains 14 residues. Trimming removed 8 bases from V and 1 base from J, with 11 bases in between. The germline CDR1 and CDR2 sequences are SGHNT and YENEEA. On this clone itself: Its specificity is unknown.

Study results and limitations: Information on adherence to ART, viral resistance or therapy changes was unavailable. Narrower CDR3 length ranges marked HIV repertoires relative to controls.

At minimum, one pre-ART and two post-ART PBMC samples were obtained from each donor. The origin of this receptor is a man aged 18 to 35 with HIV. The sample was unsorted PBMCs, taken 0.5 years after starting antiretroviral therapy. The V call is TRBV11-3, the J call TRBJ2-2; D unresolved. In DNA, the CDR3 is TGTGCCAGCCAACCGGACCGGAACACCGGGGAGCTGTTTTTT. Translating gives CASQPDRNTGELFF.